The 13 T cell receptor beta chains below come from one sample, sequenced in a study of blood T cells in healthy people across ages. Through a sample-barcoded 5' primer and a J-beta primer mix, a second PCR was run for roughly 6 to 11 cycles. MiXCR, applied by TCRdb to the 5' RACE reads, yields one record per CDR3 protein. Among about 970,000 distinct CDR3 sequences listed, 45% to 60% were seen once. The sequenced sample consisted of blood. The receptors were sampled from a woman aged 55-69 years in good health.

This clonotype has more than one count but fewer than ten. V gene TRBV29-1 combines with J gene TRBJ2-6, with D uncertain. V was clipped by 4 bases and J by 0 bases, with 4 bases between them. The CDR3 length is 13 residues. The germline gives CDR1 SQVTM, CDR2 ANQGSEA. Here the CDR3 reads CSVVASGANVLTF. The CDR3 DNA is TGCAGCGTTGTGGCCTCTGGGGCCAACGTCCTGACTTTC. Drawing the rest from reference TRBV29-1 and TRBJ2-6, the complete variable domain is SAVISQKPSRDICQRGTSLTIQCQVDSQVTMMFWYRQQPGQSLTLIATANQGSEATYESGFVIDKFPISRPNLTFSTLTVSNMSPEDSSIYLCSVVASGANVLTFGAGSRLTVL.

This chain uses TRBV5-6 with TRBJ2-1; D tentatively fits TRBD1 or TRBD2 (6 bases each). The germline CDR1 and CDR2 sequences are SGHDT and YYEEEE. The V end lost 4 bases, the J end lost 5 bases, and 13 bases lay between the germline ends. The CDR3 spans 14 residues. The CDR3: CASSAGQAHNEQFF. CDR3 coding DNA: TGTGCCAGCAGCGCGGGACAAGCTCACAATGAGCAGTTCTTC.

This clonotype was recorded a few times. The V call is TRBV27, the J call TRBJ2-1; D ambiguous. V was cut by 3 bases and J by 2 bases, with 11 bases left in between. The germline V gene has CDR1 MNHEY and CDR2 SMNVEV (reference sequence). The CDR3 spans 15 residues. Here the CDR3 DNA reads TGTGCCAGCAGTTTCAGGCTACCAACCTACAATGAGCAGTTCTTC. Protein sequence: CASSFRLPTYNEQFF.

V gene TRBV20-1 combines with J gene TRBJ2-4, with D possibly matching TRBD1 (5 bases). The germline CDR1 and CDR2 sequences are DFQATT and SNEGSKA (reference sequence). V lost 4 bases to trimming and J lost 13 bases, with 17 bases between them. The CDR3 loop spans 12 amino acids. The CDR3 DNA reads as TGCAGTGCTACAGCTCAAAGGGGTGAGCAGTACTTC. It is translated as CSATAQRGEQYF.

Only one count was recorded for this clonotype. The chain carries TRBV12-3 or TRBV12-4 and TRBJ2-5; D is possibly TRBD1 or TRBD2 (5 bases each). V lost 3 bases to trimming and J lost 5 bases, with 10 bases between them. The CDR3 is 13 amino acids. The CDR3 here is CASSFQGTETQYF. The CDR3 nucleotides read TGTGCCAGCAGTTTTCAAGGGACGGAGACCCAGTACTTC.

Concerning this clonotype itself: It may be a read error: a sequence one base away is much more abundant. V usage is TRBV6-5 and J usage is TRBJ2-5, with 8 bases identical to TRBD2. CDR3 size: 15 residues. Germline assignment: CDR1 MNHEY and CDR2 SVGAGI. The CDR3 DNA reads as TGTGCCGGCAGTTGGTCTAGCGGGCTCCAAGAGACCCAGTACTTC. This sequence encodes CAGSWSSGLQETQYF.

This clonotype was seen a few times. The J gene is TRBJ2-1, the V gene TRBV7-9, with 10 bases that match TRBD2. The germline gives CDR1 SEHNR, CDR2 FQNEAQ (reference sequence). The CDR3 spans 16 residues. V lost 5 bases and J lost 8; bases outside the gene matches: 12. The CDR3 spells CASSLGSSGSGDEQFF. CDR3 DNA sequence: TGTGCCAGCAGCCTAGGCTCTAGCGGGAGCGGAGATGAGCAGTTCTTC.

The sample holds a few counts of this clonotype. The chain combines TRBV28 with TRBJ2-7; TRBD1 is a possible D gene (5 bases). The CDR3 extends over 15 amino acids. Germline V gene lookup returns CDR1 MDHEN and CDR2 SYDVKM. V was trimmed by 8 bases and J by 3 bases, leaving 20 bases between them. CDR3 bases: TGTGCCAGCCACCAAGGGGTAGCTAGAATCTACGAGCAGTACTTC. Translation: CASHQGVARIYEQYF. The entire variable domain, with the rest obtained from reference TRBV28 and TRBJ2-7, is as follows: DVKVTQSSRYLVKRTGEKVFLECVQDMDHENMFWYRQDPGLGLRLIYFSYDVKMKEKGDIPEGYSVSREKKERFSLILESASTNQTSMYLCASHQGVARIYEQYFGPGTRLTVT.

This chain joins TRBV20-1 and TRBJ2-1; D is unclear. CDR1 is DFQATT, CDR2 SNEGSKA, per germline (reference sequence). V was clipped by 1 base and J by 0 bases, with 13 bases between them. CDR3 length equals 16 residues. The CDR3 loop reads CSARVLASSSYNEQFF. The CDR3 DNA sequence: TGCAGTGCTAGAGTTTTGGCGTCGAGCTCCTACAATGAGCAGTTCTTC.

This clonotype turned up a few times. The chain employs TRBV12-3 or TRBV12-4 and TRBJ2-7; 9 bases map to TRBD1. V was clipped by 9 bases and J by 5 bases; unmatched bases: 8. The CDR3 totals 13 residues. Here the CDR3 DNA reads TGTGCCAGGGGGGGGACAGGGCACCACGAGCAGTACTTC. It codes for CARGGTGHHEQYF.

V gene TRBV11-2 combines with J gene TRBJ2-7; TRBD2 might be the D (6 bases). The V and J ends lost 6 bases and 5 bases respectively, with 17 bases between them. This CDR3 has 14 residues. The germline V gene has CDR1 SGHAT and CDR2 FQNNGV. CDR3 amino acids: CASSSWGRSDEQYF. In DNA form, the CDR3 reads TGTGCCAGCAGTTCATGGGGGAGGTCGGACGAGCAGTACTTC.

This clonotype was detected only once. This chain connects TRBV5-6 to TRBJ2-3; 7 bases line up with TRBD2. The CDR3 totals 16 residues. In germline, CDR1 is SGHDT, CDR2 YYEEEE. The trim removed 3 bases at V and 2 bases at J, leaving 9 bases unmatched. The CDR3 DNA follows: TGTGCCAGCAGCTGGGTCGGTGGGACTATCACAGATACGCAGTATTTT. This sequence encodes CASSWVGGTITDTQYF.

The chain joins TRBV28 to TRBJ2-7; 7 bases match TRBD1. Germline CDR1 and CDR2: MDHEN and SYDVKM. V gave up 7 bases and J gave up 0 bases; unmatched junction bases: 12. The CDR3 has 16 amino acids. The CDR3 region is CASISFQGESSYEQYF. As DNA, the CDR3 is TGTGCCAGCATCTCCTTTCAGGGGGAAAGCTCCTACGAGCAGTACTTC.